One and the same sample provided the 22 T cell receptor beta chains below, sequenced in a study of regulatory T cells in long-lasting Graves disease. Time point reported: newly diagnosed GD, antithyroid drugs for less than 3 months. Extracted RNA from PBMCs served as the source of the TCR library. To make TCR beta libraries, researchers used iRepertoire HTBI primers and Arm-PCR of CDR3 regions. MiXCR, applied by TCRdb to the multiplex PCR reads, yields one record per CDR3 protein. The sample carries around 420,000 distinct CDR3 sequences, around 15% recorded once. The sample in question was peripheral blood mononuclear cells (PBMCs), obtained at new diagnosis, from a patient treated with antithyroid drugs. These TCRs come from a female donor with Graves disease.

This clonotype has a count of ten or more. This chain joins TRBV7-2 and TRBJ2-5, with a possible D match to TRBD1 (6 bases). Germline CDR1 and CDR2: SGHTA and FQGNSA. The CDR3 covers 14 residues. Trimming shortened V by 6 bases and J by 1 base, and 12 bases separated the two germline ends. The CDR3 reads CASRTRGSQETQYF. The CDR3 DNA follows: TGTGCCAGCAGAACTAGGGGGTCCCAAGAGACCCAGTACTTC.

Ten or more counts support this clonotype. V usage is TRBV3-1 and J usage is TRBJ1-5; 7 bases align to TRBD1. J lost 3 bases, V lost 3 bases, and 5 bases had no gene match. The CDR3 runs 15 residues. CDR1 and CDR2 from the germline V gene are LGHDT and YNNKEL (reference sequence). The CDR3 sequence: CASSQAGQLNQPQHF. The CDR3 DNA reads TGTGCCAGCAGCCAGGCGGGACAGCTCAATCAGCCCCAGCATTTT.

The chain joins TRBV20-1 to TRBJ2-5; perhaps D is TRBD1 or TRBD2 (5 bases each). The DNA matches TRBJ2-1 better at its end, which makes the J call doubtful. This CDR3 comprises 14 residues. Looked up from germline, CDR1 is DFQATT and CDR2 is SNEGSKA (reference sequence). This chain's CDR3 is CSAIPGPERGEQFF. CDR3 DNA: TGCAGTGCAATTCCGGGACCGGAGCGTGGTGAGCAGTTCTTC.

This clonotype was detected ten times or more. This rearrangement joins TRBV28 to TRBJ1-6, with D tentatively TRBD1 (6 bases). Trimming took off 4 bases at V and 8 bases at J, with 12 bases between the two ends. Germline assignment: CDR1 MDHEN and CDR2 SYDVKM. The CDR3 extends over 14 amino acids. CDR3: CASSSTGSDSPLHF. The CDR3 nucleotides read TGTGCCAGCAGTTCCACAGGGTCGGATTCACCCCTCCACTTT.

To note about this clonotype: A far more abundant clone sits one base away, making this likely a read error. The J gene is TRBJ2-3, the V gene TRBV7-2, with D unresolved. Germline CDR1 and CDR2: SGHTA and FQGNSA. The CDR3 totals 14 residues. The CDR3 DNA reads as TGTGCCTGCAGCTATAGGGCCGTCACAGATACGCAGTATTTT. Its protein product is CACSYRAVTDTQYF.

This clonotype was seen at least ten times. The chain employs TRBV10-3 and TRBJ1-2; 8 bases agree with TRBD1. CDR1 and CDR2 from the germline V gene are ENHRY and SYGVKD. This CDR3 region has 13 residues. V lost 4 bases to trimming and J lost 7 bases; unmatched junction nucleotides: 5. Here the CDR3 reads CAISAGQGSGYTF. The CDR3 DNA is TGTGCCATCAGTGCCGGACAGGGAAGTGGCTACACCTTC.

This clonotype was counted a single time. A read error may explain this, as a much larger clone is one base away. V usage is TRBV5-5 and J usage is TRBJ2-2, with D hard to call. Looked up from germline, CDR1 is SGHKS and CDR2 is YYEKEE (reference sequence). Trimming took off 4 bases at V and 7 bases at J, with 14 bases between the two ends. The length of the CDR3 is 14 residues. The CDR3 DNA sequence: TGTGCCAGCAGCACGAACACCCCCGGCGGGGAGCTGTTTTTT. This sequence encodes CASSTNTPGGELFF.

A remark on this clonotype: A much larger clonotype is one base distant, so this may be a read error. The J gene is TRBJ2-7, the V gene TRBV2; D is possibly TRBD1 or TRBD2 (6 bases each). Germline V gene sequence: CDR1 SNHLY, CDR2 FYNNEI. Trimming removed 6 bases from V and 8 bases from J, with 17 bases in between. The CDR3 spans 13 residues. As DNA, the CDR3 is TGTGCCAGCAGGGACGGGGGCCTGTACAAGCAGTACTTC. This encodes CASRDGGLYKQYF.

The table lists this clonotype with many counts. This sequence joins TRBV2 and TRBJ1-4; TRBD1 matches 8 bases. Trimming at V came to 4 bases and at J to 14 bases, leaving 3 bases not matched to a gene. From germline, CDR1 is SNHLY and CDR2 FYNNEI. This CDR3 has 11 amino acids. The CDR3 loop is CASSGRGRLFF. For the CDR3, the DNA is TGTGCCAGCAGTGGCAGGGGGCGGCTGTTTTTT.

This clonotype was seen only a few times. The chain employs TRBV7-9 and TRBJ1-2, with D tentatively TRBD1 (5 bases). Trimming took 7 bases from V and 4 from J, leaving 22 bases between them. CDR1 and CDR2 from the germline V gene are SEHNR and FQNEAQ (reference sequence). CDR3 size: 16 residues. The CDR3 protein is CASTDSGGSAVYGYTF. DNA of the CDR3: TGTGCCAGCACTGATAGCGGGGGGAGTGCTGTCTATGGCTACACCTTC.

This clonotype was seen a handful of times. The rearrangement uses TRBV2 and TRBJ1-5; TRBD1 matches 8 bases. CDR1 is SNHLY, CDR2 FYNNEI, per germline. V gave up 6 bases and J gave up 2 bases; unmatched junction bases: 3. This CDR3 is built from 14 residues. As DNA, the CDR3 is TGTGCCAGCAGACAGGGGGAGGGCAATCAGCCCCAGCATTTT. As protein: CASRQGEGNQPQHF.

Ten or more counts support this clonotype. The V and J genes are TRBV5-5 and TRBJ2-7; D gene ambiguous. V dropped 6 bases and J dropped 2 bases, with 6 bases sitting between them. The germline V gene encodes CDR1 SGHKS and CDR2 YYEKEE (reference sequence). The CDR3 contains 11 residues. The CDR3 DNA reads TGTGCCAGCAAGGAGACCTACGAGCAGTACTTC. Its translation is CASKETYEQYF.

This rearrangement joins TRBV6-1 to TRBJ1-5; D unclear. Trimming shortened V by 6 bases and J by 1 base, and 4 bases separated the two germline ends. Germline V gene sequence: CDR1 MNHNS, CDR2 SASEGT. This CDR3 is built from 12 residues. The DNA for the CDR3 is TGTGCCAGCAGGTCGAGCAATCAGCCCCAGCATTTT. This gives the protein CASRSSNQPQHF.

This clonotype was observed at least ten times. The chain employs TRBV6-5 and TRBJ2-7, with 10 bases lining up with TRBD2. The V and J ends lost 2 bases and 0 bases, in that order; junction bases with no gene match: 1. Looked up from germline, CDR1 is MNHEY and CDR2 is SVGAGI. This CDR3 spans 15 amino acids. The CDR3 reads CASSYASGSSYEQYF. CDR3 DNA sequence: TGTGCCAGCAGTTACGCTAGCGGGAGCTCCTACGAGCAGTACTTC.

V and J are TRBV9 and TRBJ2-7; D may correspond to TRBD1 or TRBD2 (5 bases each). The CDR3 runs to 14 residues. V lost 0 bases and J lost 0, with 7 bases in between. The V gene's germline CDR1 is SGDLS and CDR2 YYNGEE. This CDR3 is CASSVVGDSYEQYF. The DNA of the CDR3 is TGTGCCAGCAGCGTAGTGGGGGACTCCTACGAGCAGTACTTC.

This clonotype was seen at least ten times. The V and J genes are TRBV5-6 and TRBJ1-1, with a possible D match to TRBD1 (5 bases). Germline CDR1 is SGHDT and CDR2 is YYEEEE. V was cut by 2 bases and J by 1 base, with 9 bases left in between. The CDR3 sequence is 14 residues long. CDR3 sequence reads: CASSFGTSNTEAFF. The CDR3, as DNA: TGTGCCAGCAGCTTTGGGACGTCGAACACTGAAGCTTTCTTT.

There are many counts of this clonotype. The V call is TRBV27, the J call TRBJ2-3; D is uncertain. CDR1 and CDR2 (germline): MNHEY, SMNVEV (reference sequence). The germline V and J ends were trimmed by 2 bases and 1 base, with 13 bases remaining between them. This CDR3 has 16 residues. This CDR3 reads CASSLGVGVGTDTQYF. CDR3 DNA: TGTGCCAGCAGTTTAGGTGTTGGGGTCGGCACAGATACGCAGTATTTT.

This clonotype has ten or more counts. The genes are TRBV6-1 and TRBJ2-2; 10 bases match TRBD1. The junction had 16 bases not matched to a gene; V was cut back by 4 bases and J by 5 bases. The CDR3 totals 19 residues. Looked up from germline, CDR1 is MNHNS and CDR2 is SASEGT. DNA of the CDR3: TGTGCCAGCAGTGTTTCCTCCGGACAGGGGGAAGTGAAAACCGGGGAGCTGTTTTTT. It yields the protein CASSVSSGQGEVKTGELFF.

The chain uses TRBV5-1 and TRBJ1-4; 7 positions match TRBD1. Trimming removed 0 bases from V and 5 bases from J; junction bases left unmatched: 4. CDR3 size: 15 residues. Germline V lookup: CDR1 SGHRS, CDR2 YFSETQ. This CDR3 is CASSLALTGNEKLFF. The CDR3 DNA is TGCGCCAGCAGCTTGGCGTTGACAGGGAATGAAAAACTGTTTTTT.

The J gene is TRBJ2-3, the V gene TRBV30, with D perhaps matching TRBD1 (5 bases). Between the trimmed V and J ends, which lost 3 bases and 3 bases, there was a span of 16 bases. CDR3 length equals 15 residues. Germline CDR1 is GTSNPN and CDR2 is SVGIG (reference sequence). CDR3 sequence reads: CAWSYSLSGTDTQYF. In DNA form, the CDR3 reads TGTGCCTGGAGCTACAGCCTCTCAGGGACAGATACGCAGTATTTT.

This clonotype was observed many times. V gene TRBV12-3 or TRBV12-4 combines with J gene TRBJ1-5; TRBD1 matches 7 bases. V trimming: 3 bases; J trimming: 4 bases; junction bases outside the gene matches: 6. The CDR3 is 15 residues long. The CDR3 loop reads CASSFYGTDNQPQHF. For the CDR3, the DNA is TGTGCCAGCAGTTTTTATGGGACAGATAATCAGCCCCAGCATTTT.

The CDR3 nucleotides read TGTGCCAGCAGCCAACCAAGCCTCCAGGACTATGGCTACACCTTC. It specifies CASSQPSLQDYGYTF. The chain links TRBV28 to TRBJ1-2, with no clear D. Germline-derived CDR1 and CDR2 are MDHEN and SYDVKM. The CDR3 contains 15 residues. V lost 6 bases, J lost 3 bases, and 17 bases lay in between.